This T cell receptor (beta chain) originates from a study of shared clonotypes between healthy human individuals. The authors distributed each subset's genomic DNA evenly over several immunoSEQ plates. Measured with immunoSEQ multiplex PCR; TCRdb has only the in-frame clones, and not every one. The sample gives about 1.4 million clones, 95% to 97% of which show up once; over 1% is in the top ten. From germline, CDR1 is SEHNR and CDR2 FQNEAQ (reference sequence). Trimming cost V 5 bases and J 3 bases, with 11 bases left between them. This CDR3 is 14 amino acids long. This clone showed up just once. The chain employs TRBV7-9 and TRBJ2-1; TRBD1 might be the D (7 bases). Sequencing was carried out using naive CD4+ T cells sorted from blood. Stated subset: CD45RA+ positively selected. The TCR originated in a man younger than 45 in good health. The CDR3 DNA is TGTGCCAGCAGCGCGGGACAGTACTACAATGAGCAGTTCTTC. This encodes CASSAGQYYNEQFF.